The clone carrying this TCR beta chain has only a few counts. This may stem from a read error, because a much larger clone lies one nucleotide away. Template material for amplifying TCR beta CDR3 regions consisted of RNA transcripts. TCR CDR3 regions were first amplified by RT-PCR with HTBI primers. TCRdb itself ran the multiplex PCR reads through MiXCR, one entry per CDR3 protein. The sample lists a few hundred thousand distinct CDR3 sequences, around 20% occurring once. The entry originates in a study of T cells in Graves' hyperthyroidism and ophthalmopathy. Germline values: CDR1 SEHNR, CDR2 FQNEAQ (reference sequence). This CDR3 is 12 amino acids long. V lost 6 bases and J lost 4; bases outside the gene matches: 2.

This TCR derives from a man aged 50 or older with Graves' ophthalmopathy. What was sequenced was blood. This rearrangement joins TRBV7-9 to TRBJ2-5; 7 nucleotides match TRBD2. CDR3 protein: CASRGGGETQYF. The CDR3 DNA reads TGTGCCAGCAGGGGGGGGGGAGAGACCCAGTACTTC.